This T cell receptor (beta chain) emerged from a study of CD8 T cells in Susac syndrome. Findings and caveats of the study: A relatively small number of individuals underwent TCR sequencing and HLA analysis.

RNA was extracted with the RNeasy kit, and a quantity of about 0.45 to 1 ug was reverse transcribed using random hexamers. TCRdb itself ran the immunoSEQ multiplex PCR reads through MiXCR, one entry per CDR3 protein. The data contain 330,000 or so distinct CDR3 sequences, approximately 89% of them seen just once; the ten biggest clones take up under 0.2%. Notes on this clonotype: Its antigen is not identified.

CD8+ and CD4+ T cells circulating in blood were sequenced for TCR beta. From germline, CDR1 is MNHEY and CDR2 SMNVEV (reference sequence). CDR3 length equals 16 residues. Trimming removed 0 bases from V and 0 bases from J, with 9 bases in between. Source material: CD8+ T cells from PBMCs. The source of this sequence is a human donor with multiple sclerosis. The chain employs TRBV27 and TRBJ1-5; D gene uncertain. The CDR3 DNA sequence: TGTGCCAGCAGTTTATCGGCAGACGGTAGCAATCAGCCCCAGCATTTT. Protein product: CASSLSADGSNQPQHF.